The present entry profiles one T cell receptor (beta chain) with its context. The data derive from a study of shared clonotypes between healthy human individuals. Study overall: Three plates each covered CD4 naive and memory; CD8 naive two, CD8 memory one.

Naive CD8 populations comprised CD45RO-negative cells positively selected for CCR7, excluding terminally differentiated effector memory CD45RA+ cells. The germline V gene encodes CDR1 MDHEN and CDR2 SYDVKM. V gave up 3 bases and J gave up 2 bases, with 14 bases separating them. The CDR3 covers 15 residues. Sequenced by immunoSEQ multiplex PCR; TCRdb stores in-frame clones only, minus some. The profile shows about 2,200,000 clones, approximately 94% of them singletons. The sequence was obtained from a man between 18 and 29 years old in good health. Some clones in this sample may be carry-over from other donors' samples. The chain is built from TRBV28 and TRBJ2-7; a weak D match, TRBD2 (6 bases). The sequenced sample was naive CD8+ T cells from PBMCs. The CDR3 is CASSFRSGRPYEQYF. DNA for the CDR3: TGTGCCAGCAGTTTCCGATCCGGGAGACCCTACGAGCAGTACTTC.